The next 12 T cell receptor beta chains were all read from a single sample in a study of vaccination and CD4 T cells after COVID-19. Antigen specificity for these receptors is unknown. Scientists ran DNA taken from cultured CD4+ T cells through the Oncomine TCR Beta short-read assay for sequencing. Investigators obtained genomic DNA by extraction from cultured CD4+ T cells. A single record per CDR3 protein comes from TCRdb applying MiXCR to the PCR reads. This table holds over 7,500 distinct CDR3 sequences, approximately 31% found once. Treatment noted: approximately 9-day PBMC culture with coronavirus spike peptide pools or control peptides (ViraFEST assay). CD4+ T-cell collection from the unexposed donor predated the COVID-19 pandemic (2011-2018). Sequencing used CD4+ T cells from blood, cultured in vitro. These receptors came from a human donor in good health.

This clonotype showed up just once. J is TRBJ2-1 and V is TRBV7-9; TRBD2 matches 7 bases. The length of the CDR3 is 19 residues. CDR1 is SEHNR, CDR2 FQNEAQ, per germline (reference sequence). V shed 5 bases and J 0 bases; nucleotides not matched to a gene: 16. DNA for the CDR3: TGTGCCAGCAGCCGCACCGCCCAACTAGCGACTAGCTCCTACAATGAGCAGTTCTTC. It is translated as CASSRTAQLATSSYNEQFF.

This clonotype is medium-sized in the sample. This chain's CDR3 is CASSNRHQSSYEQYF. CDR3 sequence (DNA): TGTGCCAGCAGTAACAGGCATCAGAGCTCCTACGAGCAGTACTTC. The chain links TRBV6-1 to TRBJ2-7; perhaps TRBD1 as D (5 bases). Trimming left V 5 bases short and J 0 bases short, with 14 bases between. The length of the CDR3 is 15 residues. Germline V gene data show CDR1 as MNHNS and CDR2 as SASEGT.

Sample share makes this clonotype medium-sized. Here the CDR3 reads CASSIGPSGTSYETQYF. CDR3 in DNA: TGTGCCAGCAGCATAGGCCCTTCCGGGACTAGCTACGAGACCCAGTACTTC. The V gene is TRBV5-6, the J gene TRBJ2-5; 9 bases are a match to TRBD2. The junction had 15 bases not matched to a gene; V was cut back by 4 bases and J by 5 bases. The CDR3 is made up of 17 amino acids. In germline, CDR1 is SGHDT, CDR2 YYEEEE.

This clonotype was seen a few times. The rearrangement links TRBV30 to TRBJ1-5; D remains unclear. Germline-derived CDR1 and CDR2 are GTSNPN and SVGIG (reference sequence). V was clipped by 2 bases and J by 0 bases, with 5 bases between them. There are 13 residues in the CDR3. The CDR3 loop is CAWSSDSNQPQHF. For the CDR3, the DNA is TGTGCCTGGAGTTCAGATAGCAATCAGCCCCAGCATTTT.

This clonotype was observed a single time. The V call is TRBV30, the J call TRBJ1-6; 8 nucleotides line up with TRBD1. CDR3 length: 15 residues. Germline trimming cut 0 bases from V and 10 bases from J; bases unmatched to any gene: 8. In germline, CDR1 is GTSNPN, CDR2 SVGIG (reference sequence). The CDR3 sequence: CAWSVIGQGASPLHF. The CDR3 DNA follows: TGTGCCTGGAGTGTTATCGGACAGGGAGCGTCACCCCTCCACTTT.

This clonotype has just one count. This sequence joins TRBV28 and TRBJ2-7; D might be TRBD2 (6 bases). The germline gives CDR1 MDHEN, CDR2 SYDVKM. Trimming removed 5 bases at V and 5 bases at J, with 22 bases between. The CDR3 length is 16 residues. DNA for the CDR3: TGTGCCAGCAGTCCAATAACCGGAGGGGTGCTCCACGAGCAGTACTTC. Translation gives CASSPITGGVLHEQYF.

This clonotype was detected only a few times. In DNA form, the CDR3 reads TGTGCCAGCAGTTACGGCGTGCTCACAGATACGCAGTATTTT. Translation: CASSYGVLTDTQYF. V gene TRBV6-2 or TRBV6-3 combines with J gene TRBJ2-3; D remains unclear. Deletions cut 2 bases from V and 2 bases from J, with 8 bases between. Germline values: CDR1 MNHEY, CDR2 SVGEGT. The CDR3 has 14 residues.

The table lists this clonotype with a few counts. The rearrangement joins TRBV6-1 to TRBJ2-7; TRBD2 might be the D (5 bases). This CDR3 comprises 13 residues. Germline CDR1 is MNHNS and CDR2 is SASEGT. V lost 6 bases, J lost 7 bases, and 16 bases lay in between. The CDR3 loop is CASRPPLGGEQYF. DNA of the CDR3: TGTGCCAGCAGACCCCCCCTAGGAGGTGAGCAGTACTTC.

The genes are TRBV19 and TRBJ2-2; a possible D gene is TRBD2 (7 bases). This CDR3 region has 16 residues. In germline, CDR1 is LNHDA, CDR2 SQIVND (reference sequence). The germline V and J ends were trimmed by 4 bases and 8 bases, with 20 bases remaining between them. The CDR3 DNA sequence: TGTGCCAGTAGTAGTCCCGCGGGGGCTTTACGGGGGGAGCTGTTTTTT. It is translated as CASSSPAGALRGELFF.

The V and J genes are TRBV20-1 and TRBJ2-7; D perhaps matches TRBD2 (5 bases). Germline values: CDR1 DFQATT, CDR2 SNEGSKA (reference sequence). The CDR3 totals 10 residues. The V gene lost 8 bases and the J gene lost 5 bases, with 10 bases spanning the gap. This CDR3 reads CSLYGNEQYF. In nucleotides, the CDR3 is TGCAGTCTTTACGGGAACGAGCAGTACTTC.

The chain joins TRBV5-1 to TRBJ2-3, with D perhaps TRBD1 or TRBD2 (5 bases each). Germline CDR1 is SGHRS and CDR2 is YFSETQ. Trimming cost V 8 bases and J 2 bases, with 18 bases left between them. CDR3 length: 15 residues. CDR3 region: CASGGMARDTDTQYF. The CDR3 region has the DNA TGCGCCAGTGGGGGTATGGCACGGGACACAGATACGCAGTATTTT.

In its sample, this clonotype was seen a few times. CDR3 coding DNA: TGTGCCTGGAGTCGGGGTGGCGACCAGCCCCAGCATTTT. Translated: CAWSRGGDQPQHF. This chain connects TRBV30 to TRBJ1-5; D is unclear. The CDR3 loop spans 13 amino acids. The V end was cut by 2 bases, the J end by 7 bases, with 12 bases between. The germline CDR1 and CDR2 sequences are GTSNPN and SVGIG (reference sequence). The variable domain in full, with the rest retrieved from reference TRBV30 and TRBJ1-5, is SQTIHQWPATLVQPVGSPLSLECTVEGTSNPNLYWYRQAAGRGLQLLFYSVGIGQISSEVPQNLSASRPQDRQFILSSKKLLLSDSGFYLCAWSRGGDQPQHFGDGTRLSIL.